These 24 T cell receptor beta chains were sequenced from one sample in a study of shared clonotypes between healthy human individuals. Measured with immunoSEQ multiplex PCR; TCRdb has only the in-frame clones, and not every one. The sample contains approximately 350,000 clones, 74% of which appear only once. Sequenced input: memory CD4+ T cells sorted from blood. Noted subset: CD45RA-negative fraction. These receptors were collected from a man aged 25-40 years in good health.

The rearrangement links TRBV5-1 to TRBJ2-7; 9 positions agree with TRBD1. The germline V gene encodes CDR1 SGHRS and CDR2 YFSETQ. J was trimmed by 3 bases and V by 4 bases; bases with no gene match: 5. The CDR3 contains 14 residues. CDR3 nucleotides: TGCGCCAGCAGCAAGACAGGGGGAAACTACGAGCAGTACTTC. It specifies CASSKTGGNYEQYF. Using reference TRBV5-1 and TRBJ2-7 for the parts outside the CDR3, the full variable domain is KAGVTQTPRYLIKTRGQQVTLSCSPISGHRSVSWYQQTPGQGLQFLFEYFSETQRNKGNFPGRFSGRQFSNSRSEMNVSTLELGDSALYLCASSKTGGNYEQYFGPGTRLTVT.

The chain combines TRBV6-6 with TRBJ1-5; no definite D call. CDR1 is MNHNY and CDR2 is SVGAGI in the germline V gene (reference sequence). Trimming removed 1 base from V and 5 bases from J, with 15 bases in between. The CDR3 sequence is 16 residues long. In nucleotides, the CDR3 is TGTGCCAGCAGTTACTACCCGGGTCAGGTCCATCAGCCCCAGCATTTT. As protein: CASSYYPGQVHQPQHF.

The chain couples TRBV5-1 to TRBJ2-1, with 7 bases fitting TRBD1. This CDR3 contains 13 residues. Germline V gene data show CDR1 as SGHRS and CDR2 as YFSETQ. The J segment lost 14 bases and the V segment lost 4 bases, leaving 12 bases of the junction unmatched. CDR3 amino acids: CASSTQGEGGEFF. The CDR3 nucleotides read TGCGCCAGCAGCACCCAGGGGGAAGGGGGTGAGTTCTTC.

The CDR3, as DNA: TGCGCCAGCAGCCCCAGACAGGCAACTAATGAAAAACTGTTTTTT. This encodes CASSPRQATNEKLFF. The rearrangement links TRBV5-1 to TRBJ1-4, with D possibly being TRBD1 (6 bases). Deletions cut 4 bases from V and 0 bases from J, with 10 bases between. This CDR3 contains 15 residues. Germline values: CDR1 SGHRS, CDR2 YFSETQ.

The chain carries TRBV2 and TRBJ1-4; weak D call: TRBD1 (5 bases). This CDR3 has 16 amino acids. CDR1 is SNHLY, CDR2 FYNNEI, per germline. Between the trimmed V and J ends, which lost 3 bases and 6 bases, there was a span of 17 bases. The CDR3 loop reads CASSDRWTSRDEKLFF. CDR3 coding DNA: TGTGCCAGCAGTGACAGATGGACAAGCAGGGATGAAAAACTGTTTTTT.

The chain recombines TRBV29-1 with TRBJ1-1; D might be TRBD1 (6 bases). Looked up from germline, CDR1 is SQVTM and CDR2 is ANQGSEA. Trimming pared 8 bases from V and 4 bases from J, leaving 20 bases between. There are 14 residues in the CDR3. The CDR3 reads CSMRRGAVGTEAFF. In DNA form, the CDR3 reads TGCAGCATGAGGCGGGGGGCGGTCGGCACTGAAGCTTTCTTT.

This chain uses TRBV4-3 with TRBJ2-7; 12 nucleotides align to TRBD2. Germline CDR1 reads LGHNA; CDR2 reads YSLEER. Losses at the gene ends were 4 bases for V and 6 bases for J; bases not matched to a gene: 16. The CDR3 length is 18 residues. The CDR3 DNA reads TGCGCCAGCAGCCGGACTAGCGGGGCCTTTGGGCTCCAGATCGAGCAGTACTTC. It yields the protein CASSRTSGAFGLQIEQYF.

The J gene is TRBJ2-1, the V gene TRBV29-1; TRBD2 matches 8 bases. CDR1 and CDR2 (germline): SQVTM, ANQGSEA. J was trimmed by 6 bases and V by 5 bases; bases with no gene match: 6. This CDR3 is 13 amino acids long. The CDR3 nucleotides are TGCAGCGTTCTGGCGGGAGGATCCAATGAGCAGTTCTTC. This gives the protein CSVLAGGSNEQFF.

With regard to this clone: Other DNA sequences from this sample encode an identical CDR3 as well. The J gene is TRBJ1-5, the V gene TRBV30, with 10 bases that match TRBD1. Trimming removed 3 bases from V and 5 bases from J; junction bases left unmatched: 1. The CDR3 loop spans 13 amino acids. Germline V gene sequence: CDR1 GTSNPN, CDR2 SVGIG (reference sequence). This chain's CDR3 is CAWSGQGDQPQHF. As DNA, the CDR3 is TGTGCCTGGAGCGGACAGGGGGATCAGCCCCAGCATTTT.

This clone was counted only a few times. The chain links TRBV4-1 to TRBJ2-1; the match to TRBD2 covers 8 bases. With 0 bases clipped from V and 6 bases from J, the junction kept 13 bases outside the gene matches. Germline-derived CDR1 and CDR2 are MGHRA and YSYEKL. The CDR3 runs 18 residues. The CDR3 sequence: CASSQEASRLAGGNEQFF. CDR3 nucleotides: TGCGCCAGCAGCCAAGAAGCATCGAGACTGGCGGGGGGCAATGAGCAGTTCTTC.

The CDR3 nucleotides are TGTGCTAGTGGTTTCGGGGATCGGGAGACTGAAGCTTTCTTT. Its protein is CASGFGDRETEAFF. The V gene is TRBV12-5, the J gene TRBJ1-1; D gene ambiguous. Germline values: CDR1 LGHNT, CDR2 FRNRAP. Trimming stripped 3 bases from V and 5 bases from J, with 13 bases between. The CDR3 consists of 14 residues.

The chain links TRBV9 to TRBJ2-3, with unresolved D. The CDR3 covers 14 residues. V lost 0 bases, J lost 2 bases, and 7 bases lay in between. The germline CDR1 and CDR2 sequences are SGDLS and YYNGEE. Here the CDR3 reads CASSVVPNTDTQYF. For the CDR3, the DNA is TGTGCCAGCAGCGTAGTTCCAAACACAGATACGCAGTATTTT.

As DNA, the CDR3 is TGTGCCAGTAAGATCGGGGGAGACAATGAGCAGTTCTTC. Translation gives CASKIGGDNEQFF. The chain has TRBV19 and TRBJ2-1; a weak D match, TRBD2 (6 bases). The V gene's germline CDR1 is LNHDA and CDR2 SQIVND (reference sequence). The CDR3 is made up of 13 amino acids. Trimming stripped 7 bases from V and 5 bases from J, with 12 bases between.

The chain is built from TRBV2 and TRBJ2-7; 8 bases are shared with TRBD2. The CDR3 has 11 amino acids. V gave up 5 bases and J gave up 7 bases; unmatched junction bases: 1. From germline, CDR1 is SNHLY and CDR2 FYNNEI. The CDR3 DNA sequence: TGTGCCAGCAGTTTAGCGGGGGAGCAGTACTTC. This translates into CASSLAGEQYF.

The rearrangement uses TRBV19 and TRBJ1-3; D not resolved. V shed 7 bases and J shed 0 bases, with 10 bases lying between them. The CDR3 contains 14 residues. Germline lookup yields CDR1 LNHDA and CDR2 SQIVND (reference sequence). The CDR3 here is CASTREASGNTIYF. The CDR3 nucleotides are TGTGCCAGTACCCGGGAGGCCTCTGGAAACACCATATATTTT.

The genes are TRBV7-9 and TRBJ1-1; D remains unclear. V gave up 3 bases and J gave up 7 bases, with 15 bases separating them. Germline V lookup: CDR1 SEHNR, CDR2 FQNEAQ (reference sequence). The CDR3 covers 14 residues. The CDR3 loop reads CASSFSIDLGEAFF. The CDR3 region has the DNA TGTGCCAGCAGCTTCTCGATTGACTTGGGTGAAGCTTTCTTT.

The V gene is TRBV5-4, the J gene TRBJ2-3; 14 bases align to TRBD2. The CDR3 extends over 16 amino acids. CDR1 SGHNT and CDR2 YYREEE come from the germline V gene (reference sequence). After removal of 4 bases from V and 6 bases from J, the junction contained 7 bases not matched to a gene. CDR3 nucleotide sequence: TGTGCCAGCAGCCCCGGGACTAGCGGGAGATCGGATACGCAGTATTTT. Its protein product is CASSPGTSGRSDTQYF.

This chain connects TRBV2 to TRBJ2-2, with D possibly called TRBD1 or TRBD2 (5 bases each). Between the trimmed V and J ends, which lost 6 bases and 6 bases, there was a span of 20 bases. The CDR3 extends over 16 amino acids. Per germline, CDR1 SNHLY and CDR2 FYNNEI. Here the CDR3 DNA reads TGTGCCAGCAGCCGTGAGGGGCAGGGCAAAGCCGGGGAGCTGTTTTTT. Amino acid sequence: CASSREGQGKAGELFF.

The chain couples TRBV18 to TRBJ2-1, with TRBD2 identical over 8 bases. The germline gives CDR1 KGHSH, CDR2 LQKENI. There are 14 residues in the CDR3. V dropped 3 bases and J dropped 8; count of bases not matched to a gene: 6. CDR3: CASSPWSGSDEQFF. The DNA of the CDR3 is TGTGCCAGCTCACCCTGGAGCGGGAGCGATGAGCAGTTCTTC.

The genes are TRBV25-1 and TRBJ1-2; D unresolved. This CDR3 is built from 15 residues. V shed 1 base and J shed 4 bases, with 13 bases lying between them. CDR1 and CDR2 from the germline V gene are MGHDK and SYGVNS. In DNA, the CDR3 is TGTGCCAGCAGTGAATTGGCCCAACCGCTCTATGGCTACACCTTC. This sequence encodes CASSELAQPLYGYTF.

V usage is TRBV2 and J usage is TRBJ2-3; 7 nucleotides agree with TRBD1. Germline CDR1 reads SNHLY; CDR2 reads FYNNEI. CDR3 length: 14 amino acids. The J segment lost 1 base and the V segment lost 11 bases, leaving 9 bases of the junction unmatched. In DNA form, the CDR3 reads TGTGCCGGGAAGTCCGGGACAGGCACAGATACGCAGTATTTT. Protein product: CAGKSGTGTDTQYF.

The V call is TRBV6-1, the J call TRBJ1-5; D gene unclear. CDR3 size: 13 residues. V lost 1 base and J lost 9, with 10 bases in between. Germline V gives CDR1 MNHNS, CDR2 SASEGT. CDR3 sequence (DNA): TGTGCCAGCAGTGAAGGAATATCCCGGCCCCAGCATTTT. Residues: CASSEGISRPQHF.

The chain links TRBV9 to TRBJ1-2, with TRBD1 as a possible D gene (6 bases). The CDR3 has 16 residues. V was shortened by 3 bases and J by 3 bases, with 18 bases between the two germline ends. From germline, CDR1 is SGDLS and CDR2 YYNGEE. The DNA of the CDR3 is TGTGCCAGCAGCGCTGGGGGGGCCCTACTTCACTATGGCTACACCTTC. It specifies CASSAGGALLHYGYTF.

The gene calls are TRBV11-3 and TRBJ2-3; D may be TRBD1 (6 bases). Trimming left V 5 bases short and J 4 bases short, with 19 bases between. This CDR3 region has 16 residues. Looked up from germline, CDR1 is SGHNT and CDR2 is YENEEA. CDR3 sequence reads: CASSPSERGMADTQYF. CDR3 in DNA: TGTGCCAGCAGCCCCAGTGAGAGGGGGATGGCAGATACGCAGTATTTT.